The 15 T cell receptor beta chains reported below all come from one sample, sequenced in a study of cytomegalovirus exposure and HLA in healthy donors. PCR used 60 Vbeta primers and 13 Jbeta primers. The table came from immunoSEQ multiplex PCR; TCRdb's copy has only in-frame clones and leaves some out. The sample includes approximately 120,000 clones, more than 75% of them seen just once. Sequencing was carried out using PBMCs. The receptors were sampled from a man between 18 and 29 years old in good health and CMV-seronegative.

The chain joins TRBV29-1 to TRBJ1-1; 11 nucleotides align to TRBD1. This CDR3 has 13 residues. V lost 4 bases, J lost 6 bases, and 4 bases stayed unmatched. Per the germline V gene, CDR1 is SQVTM and CDR2 is ANQGSEA. This CDR3 is CSVGGQGGSEAFF. The CDR3 nucleotides read TGCAGCGTTGGGGGACAGGGGGGATCTGAAGCTTTCTTT.

The chain uses TRBV6-6 and TRBJ1-2; 8 bases align to TRBD1. The V gene end was trimmed by 5 bases and the J gene end by 2 bases; junction bases not matched to a gene: 10. CDR3 length equals 16 residues. The germline CDR1 and CDR2 sequences are MNHNY and SVGAGI (reference sequence). The chain's CDR3 is CASSPTWTGTNYGYTF. In DNA form, the CDR3 reads TGTGCCAGCAGTCCGACCTGGACAGGGACGAACTATGGCTACACCTTC.

The gene calls are TRBV19 and TRBJ1-1, with TRBD1 matching over 9 bases. Germline values: CDR1 LNHDA, CDR2 SQIVND (reference sequence). V trimming: 6 bases; J trimming: 3 bases; junction bases outside the gene matches: 8. The CDR3 is 15 residues long. CDR3 in DNA: TGTGCCAGTAGATTCACAGGGGGCGCAGACACTGAAGCTTTCTTT. It codes for CASRFTGGADTEAFF. Drawing the rest from reference TRBV19 and TRBJ1-1, the complete variable domain is DGGITQSPKYLFRKEGQNVTLSCEQNLNHDAMYWYRQDPGQGLRLIYYSQIVNDFQKGDIAEGYSVSREKKESFPLTVTSAQKNPTAFYLCASRFTGGADTEAFFGQGTRLTVV.

This clone was recorded a few times. CDR3 bases: TGTGCTAGTGGTTTGCGCAGGCGGGTGGCTGAAGCTTTCTTT. Translated, it gives CASGLRRRVAEAFF. This chain joins TRBV12-5 and TRBJ1-1; D unclear. This CDR3 comprises 14 residues. The V end was cut by 2 bases, the J end by 6 bases, with 13 bases between. Germline V CDR1 and CDR2: LGHNT, FRNRAP.

The chain carries TRBV29-1 and TRBJ2-5; 8 nucleotides agree with TRBD1. Looked up from germline, CDR1 is SQVTM and CDR2 is ANQGSEA. The CDR3 extends over 13 amino acids. Trimming removed 5 bases from V and 4 bases from J; junction bases left unmatched: 6. The CDR3 nucleotides read TGCAGCGTTCACGGACAGGGCACAGAGACCCAGTACTTC. Protein product: CSVHGQGTETQYF.

The genes are TRBV2 and TRBJ1-5, with 8 bases that match TRBD1. Germline loops: CDR1 SNHLY, CDR2 FYNNEI. The junction had 8 bases not matched to a gene; V was cut back by 7 bases and J by 3 bases. The CDR3 spans 15 residues. The CDR3 is CASTFSTGDNQPQHF. The CDR3 DNA reads as TGTGCCAGCACCTTCTCGACAGGGGACAATCAGCCCCAGCATTTT.

V gene TRBV29-1 combines with J gene TRBJ2-3; 7 bases agree with TRBD1. J lost 4 bases, V lost 2 bases, and 0 bases had no gene match. Germline assignment: CDR1 SQVTM and CDR2 ANQGSEA. The CDR3 sequence is 12 residues long. As DNA, the CDR3 is TGCAGCGTTGAACAGGGGGCAGATACGCAGTATTTT. Amino acids: CSVEQGADTQYF.

The rearrangement uses TRBV5-1 and TRBJ1-2, with D uncertain. The CDR3 runs 12 residues. Germline CDR1 and CDR2: SGHRS and YFSETQ. The V and J ends lost 4 bases and 6 bases respectively, with 10 bases between them. In DNA, the CDR3 is TGCGCCAGCAGCACCCCAGGCGATGGCTACACCTTC. Protein product: CASSTPGDGYTF.

The rearrangement joins TRBV19 to TRBJ1-2; maybe TRBD1 (6 bases). The ends were cut back, 3 bases at V and 4 bases at J, with 15 bases in the middle. Germline V gene sequence: CDR1 LNHDA, CDR2 SQIVND (reference sequence). This CDR3 has 15 amino acids. CDR3 amino acids: CASSMGPGASYGYTF. CDR3 coding DNA: TGTGCCAGTAGTATGGGTCCAGGGGCTTCCTATGGCTACACCTTC.

The genes are TRBV7-2 and TRBJ1-2, with D unresolved. Trimming removed 1 base from V and 4 bases from J, with 4 bases in between. The length of the CDR3 is 12 residues. Germline V gives CDR1 SGHTA, CDR2 FQGNSA. Here the CDR3 DNA reads TGTGCCAGCAGCTTAGGGGCCTATGGCTACACCTTC. Its translation: CASSLGAYGYTF.

The CDR3 DNA is TGTGCCACCCGCGGGCCAGAATCCTACGAGCAGTACTTC. This codes for CATRGPESYEQYF. V and J are TRBV19 and TRBJ2-7; D perhaps matches TRBD2 (5 bases). The V gene's germline CDR1 is LNHDA and CDR2 SQIVND (reference sequence). The CDR3 has 13 amino acids. The V end was cut by 10 bases, the J end by 1 base, with 14 bases between.

The gene calls are TRBV28 and TRBJ2-3; maybe TRBD2 (6 bases). This CDR3 comprises 16 residues. Trimming pared 4 bases from V and 1 base from J, leaving 15 bases between. The germline CDR1 and CDR2 sequences are MDHEN and SYDVKM. The CDR3 protein is CASSSASAGGTDTQYF. The CDR3 bases are TGTGCCAGCAGTTCCGCGTCAGCGGGTGGCACAGATACGCAGTATTTT.

The chain combines TRBV28 with TRBJ2-1; 7 positions agree with TRBD2. In germline, CDR1 is MDHEN, CDR2 SYDVKM. Trimming took 3 bases from V and 0 from J; bases not matched to a gene: 2. This CDR3 region has 15 residues. CDR3 DNA sequence: TGTGCCAGCAGTTTCGGGGGGAGCTCCTACAATGAGCAGTTCTTC. The encoded protein is CASSFGGSSYNEQFF.

The rearrangement joins TRBV4-3 to TRBJ1-6; no definite D call. CDR1 is LGHNA, CDR2 YSLEER, per germline. The CDR3 contains 18 residues. V lost 0 bases to trimming and J lost 6 bases, with 18 bases between them. The CDR3 region has the DNA TGCGCCAGCAGCCAAGATGTGGCCGCTCAGCGCCTTAATTCACCCCTCCACTTT. Its protein is CASSQDVAAQRLNSPLHF.

In its sample, this clone was seen once. The chain has TRBV7-9 and TRBJ1-2; a weak D match, TRBD1 (6 bases). The CDR3 totals 15 residues. Germline lookup yields CDR1 SEHNR and CDR2 FQNEAQ (reference sequence). The V end was cut by 3 bases, the J end by 6 bases, with 17 bases between. The CDR3 DNA sequence: TGTGCCAGCAGCTTTCGGACAGAAACCGGTGATGGCTACACCTTC. Its translation: CASSFRTETGDGYTF.